This TCR beta chain appears in the sequencing data of a study of T cells in Graves' hyperthyroidism and ophthalmopathy. Criteria for exclusion of patients were uncontrolled infection, other autoimmune disease, pregnancy or lactation. Every diagnosis used clinical symptoms, serum thyroxine and TRAb, thyroid ultrasound and orbital computed tomography. Study-wide results and limits: Ophthalmopathy got predicted by the model a median approximately 6.3 months before its onset. Most clonotypes expanded in thyroid above 0.001 were likewise present in blood.

This clonotype was observed a handful of times. Its antigen is currently unknown. Germline V lookup: CDR1 SEHNR, CDR2 FQNEAQ (reference sequence). V gave up 5 bases and J gave up 8 bases, with 21 bases separating them. The length of the CDR3 is 15 residues. Researchers amplified the TCR beta CDR3 regions from RNA transcripts. First-round RT-PCR with HTBI primers amplified the TCR CDR3 region. TCRdb called the multiplex PCR reads again in MiXCR, with one record for every CDR3 protein. This table holds 300,000 to 450,000 distinct CDR3 sequences, around 13% found once. V gene TRBV7-9 combines with J gene TRBJ1-1, with D tentatively TRBD1 (5 bases). The receptor was derived from a woman aged 30 to 39 with Graves' ophthalmopathy. Sequenced material: blood. The CDR3 DNA is TGTGCCAGCAGCATAGGGGACTTGACGGGGGGAGAAGCTTTCTTT. Its translation is CASSIGDLTGGEAFF.